A selection of T cell receptor beta chains follows, all from one sample in a study of cytomegalovirus exposure and HLA in healthy donors. The data were produced by immunoSEQ multiplex PCR, yet TCRdb's version contains in-frame clones alone and is incomplete. The profile shows about 130,000 clones, roughly four fifths of them singletons. Specimen: PBMCs. The receptors stem from a man aged 30 to 39 in good health and CMV-seronegative. Each CDR3 is given with its conserved first and last residue. D genes are given only for firm matches. For some rows the clone size is stated as once, few or many, or as a class when expanded; others skip it.

V gene: TRBV29-1; clone size: -; J gene: TRBJ1-2; D gene: -; CDR3 protein: CSDRGGSGYTF; CDR3 DNA: TGCAGCGATAGGGGGGGATCAGGCTACACCTTC
V gene: TRBV30; clone size: -; J gene: TRBJ2-5; D gene: TRBD1; CDR3 protein: CAWDRDRRETQYF; CDR3 DNA: TGTGCCTGGGACCGGGACAGGCGGGAGACCCAGTACTTC
V gene: TRBV4-3; clone size: -; J gene: TRBJ2-1; D gene: -; CDR3 protein: CASSQRRSGNLYNEQFF; CDR3 DNA: TGCGCCAGCAGCCAACGGAGGTCAGGAAATCTCTACAATGAGCAGTTCTTC
V gene: TRBV19; clone size: -; J gene: TRBJ1-5; D gene: -; CDR3 protein: CASSMIRQFNQPQHF; CDR3 DNA: TGTGCCAGTAGTATGATACGACAGTTTAATCAGCCCCAGCATTTT
V gene: TRBV7-7; clone size: -; J gene: TRBJ1-1; D gene: TRBD1; CDR3 protein: CATHPGTGPNTEAFF; CDR3 DNA: TGTGCTACCCACCCCGGGACAGGGCCTAACACTGAAGCTTTCTTT
V gene: TRBV4-3; clone size: -; J gene: TRBJ2-6; D gene: -; CDR3 protein: CASSQDLPVPGANVLTF; CDR3 DNA: TGCGCCAGCAGCCAAGATCTCCCAGTGCCTGGGGCCAACGTCCTGACTTTC
V gene: TRBV6-6; clone size: -; J gene: TRBJ2-7; D gene: TRBD2; CDR3 protein: CASRGYSGGRSYEQYF; CDR3 DNA: TGTGCCAGCAGGGGCTATAGCGGGGGACGGTCCTACGAGCAGTACTTC
V gene: TRBV5-6; clone size: -; J gene: TRBJ2-3; D gene: -; CDR3 protein: CASSFYGGTPSTDTQYF; CDR3 DNA: TGTGCCAGCAGCTTCTATGGCGGGACTCCTAGCACAGATACGCAGTATTTT
V gene: TRBV25-1; clone size: -; J gene: TRBJ1-5; D gene: TRBD1; CDR3 protein: CASSGDRRYSNQPQHF; CDR3 DNA: TGTGCCAGCAGCGGGGACAGACGCTATAGCAATCAGCCCCAGCATTTT
V gene: TRBV11-2; clone size: -; J gene: TRBJ2-3; D gene: -; CDR3 protein: CASSLRLEFSTDTQYF; CDR3 DNA: TGTGCCAGCAGCTTGCGACTGGAGTTTAGCACAGATACGCAGTATTTT
V gene: TRBV7-8; clone size: -; J gene: TRBJ2-1; D gene: TRBD2; CDR3 protein: CASSRGGGAYNEQFF; CDR3 DNA: TGTGCCAGCAGCCGTGGCGGGGGGGCCTACAATGAGCAGTTCTTC
V gene: TRBV6-5; clone size: -; J gene: TRBJ1-4; D gene: -; CDR3 protein: CASSYSGPTNEKLFF; CDR3 DNA: TGTGCCAGCAGTTACTCGGGCCCAACTAATGAAAAACTGTTTTTT
V gene: TRBV27; clone size: once; J gene: TRBJ1-4; D gene: -; CDR3 protein: CASSLGGEGTNEKLFF; CDR3 DNA: TGTGCCAGCAGTTTGGGGGGGGAAGGAACTAATGAAAAACTGTTTTTT
V gene: TRBV4-1; clone size: -; J gene: TRBJ2-3; D gene: -; CDR3 protein: CASSHGQQGTDTQYF; CDR3 DNA: TGCGCCAGCAGCCATGGACAGCAAGGGACAGATACGCAGTATTTT
V gene: TRBV4-3; clone size: -; J gene: TRBJ2-7; D gene: -; CDR3 protein: CASSQALGPATEQYF; CDR3 DNA: TGCGCCAGCAGCCAAGCCCTTGGGCCGGCTACGGAGCAGTACTTC
V gene: TRBV7-9; clone size: -; J gene: TRBJ2-5; D gene: -; CDR3 protein: CASRLDPTWTQYF; CDR3 DNA: TGTGCCAGCAGACTAGACCCGACATGGACCCAGTACTTC
V gene: TRBV30; clone size: -; J gene: TRBJ2-3; D gene: -; CDR3 protein: CAWSVMGVPDTQYF; CDR3 DNA: TGTGCCTGGAGTGTAATGGGAGTACCAGATACGCAGTATTTT
V gene: TRBV19; clone size: -; J gene: TRBJ2-1; D gene: TRBD1; CDR3 protein: CASSLVREGGLIYNEQFF; CDR3 DNA: TGTGCCAGTAGTCTCGTTCGGGAAGGGGGCCTAATCTACAATGAGCAGTTCTTC
V gene: TRBV19; clone size: -; J gene: TRBJ1-6; D gene: -; CDR3 protein: CASSIFWGESAYNSPLHF; CDR3 DNA: TGTGCCAGTAGTATCTTCTGGGGGGAAAGTGCCTATAATTCACCCCTCCACTTT
V gene: TRBV9; clone size: few; J gene: TRBJ1-1; D gene: -; CDR3 protein: CASSRDGANTEAFF; CDR3 DNA: TGTGCCAGCAGCCGAGATGGTGCGAACACTGAAGCTTTCTTT
V gene: TRBV5-6; clone size: -; J gene: TRBJ2-2; D gene: TRBD1; CDR3 protein: CASSTMGQGGAGELFF; CDR3 DNA: TGTGCCAGCAGCACGATGGGACAGGGGGGGGCCGGGGAGCTGTTTTTT
V gene: TRBV2; clone size: -; J gene: TRBJ1-6; D gene: TRBD1; CDR3 protein: CASSRDRYNSPLHF; CDR3 DNA: TGTGCCAGCAGTCGGGACAGATATAATTCCCCCCTCCACTTT
V gene: TRBV6-1; clone size: few; J gene: TRBJ2-3; D gene: -; CDR3 protein: CASMSHRAGDTQYF; CDR3 DNA: TGTGCCAGCATGTCACACAGGGCCGGAGATACGCAGTATTTT
V gene: TRBV28; clone size: -; J gene: TRBJ1-2; D gene: TRBD1; CDR3 protein: CASTRPPRQGGGYTF; CDR3 DNA: TGTGCCAGCACTCGACCACCTCGACAGGGGGGTGGCTACACCTTC
V gene: TRBV7-9; clone size: -; J gene: TRBJ2-5; D gene: -; CDR3 protein: CASSLEFSSETQYF; CDR3 DNA: TGTGCCAGCAGCTTAGAATTCTCGTCAGAGACCCAGTACTTC
V gene: TRBV7-7; clone size: -; J gene: TRBJ2-1; D gene: -; CDR3 protein: CASSEGSPNEQFF; CDR3 DNA: TGTGCTAGCAGCGAGGGTTCCCCCAATGAGCAGTTCTTC
V gene: TRBV7-6; clone size: -; J gene: TRBJ2-1; D gene: -; CDR3 protein: CASSQGGGHNNEQFF; CDR3 DNA: TGTGCCAGCAGCCAGGGTGGGGGCCATAACAATGAGCAGTTCTTC
V gene: TRBV11-2; clone size: -; J gene: TRBJ2-7; D gene: -; CDR3 protein: CASSLEWTTNEQYF; CDR3 DNA: TGTGCCAGCAGCTTAGAGTGGACTACAAACGAGCAGTACTTC
V gene: TRBV29-1; clone size: -; J gene: TRBJ2-1; D gene: TRBD2; CDR3 protein: CSVSVLAGVNEQFF; CDR3 DNA: TGCAGCGTTAGTGTACTAGCGGGAGTAAATGAGCAGTTCTTC
V gene: TRBV5-6; clone size: few; J gene: TRBJ2-7; D gene: -; CDR3 protein: CASSFSQVFSYEQYF; CDR3 DNA: TGTGCCAGCAGCTTCTCGCAGGTGTTCTCCTACGAGCAGTACTTC
V gene: TRBV4-3; clone size: -; J gene: TRBJ1-3; D gene: -; CDR3 protein: CASSLILPPEGDTIYF; CDR3 DNA: TGCGCCAGCAGCCTCATTTTGCCGCCCGAAGGGGACACCATATATTTT
V gene: TRBV6-5; clone size: few; J gene: TRBJ1-1; D gene: -; CDR3 protein: CASRRLNRDPAFF; CDR3 DNA: TGTGCCAGCAGACGTCTTAACAGGGACCCGGCTTTCTTT
V gene: TRBV5-4; clone size: -; J gene: TRBJ1-1; D gene: -; CDR3 protein: CASSLENWANTEAFF; CDR3 DNA: TGTGCCAGCAGCTTGGAAAATTGGGCTAACACTGAAGCTTTCTTT
V gene: TRBV29-1; clone size: -; J gene: TRBJ1-1; D gene: -; CDR3 protein: CSVGGRERALEGAFF; CDR3 DNA: TGCAGCGTAGGAGGGAGGGAGCGGGCCCTGGAGGGCGCTTTCTTT
V gene: TRBV7-2; clone size: few; J gene: TRBJ1-3; D gene: TRBD1; CDR3 protein: CASSLRTGAGNTIYF; CDR3 DNA: TGTGCCAGCAGCTTAAGGACAGGGGCTGGAAACACCATATATTTT
V gene: TRBV6-5; clone size: -; J gene: TRBJ1-2; D gene: -; CDR3 protein: CASSLHSEGGYTF; CDR3 DNA: TGTGCCAGCAGTTTGCATTCGGAGGGTGGCTACACCTTC
V gene: TRBV19; clone size: -; J gene: TRBJ1-3; D gene: -; CDR3 protein: CASSTGREGSGNTIYF; CDR3 DNA: TGTGCCAGTAGTACCGGACGGGAAGGATCTGGAAACACCATATATTTT
V gene: TRBV7-9; clone size: -; J gene: TRBJ1-5; D gene: -; CDR3 protein: CASSLAEYSGNQPQHF; CDR3 DNA: TGTGCCAGCAGCTTAGCTGAGTACAGTGGGAATCAGCCCCAGCATTTT
V gene: TRBV7-8; clone size: -; J gene: TRBJ2-3; D gene: -; CDR3 protein: CASSLALAETDTQYF; CDR3 DNA: TGTGCCAGCAGCTTAGCATTAGCGGAGACAGATACGCAGTATTTT
V gene: TRBV28; clone size: once; J gene: TRBJ2-7; D gene: -; CDR3 protein: CATSLGGLGVQYF; CDR3 DNA: TGTGCCACCAGTTTGGGAGGCCTAGGGGTACAGTACTTC